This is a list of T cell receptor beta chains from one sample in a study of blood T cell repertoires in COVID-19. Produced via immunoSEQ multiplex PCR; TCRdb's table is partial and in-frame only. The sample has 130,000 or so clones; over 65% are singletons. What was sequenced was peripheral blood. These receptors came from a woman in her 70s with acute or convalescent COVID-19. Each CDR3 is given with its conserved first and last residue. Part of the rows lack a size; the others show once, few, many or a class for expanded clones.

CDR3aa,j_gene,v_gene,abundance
CASSPGPENSNQPQHF,TRBJ1-5,TRBV18,once
CASSFSSGDSPLHF,TRBJ1-6,TRBV11-2,NA
CASSQDARGDYGYTF,TRBJ1-2,TRBV4-3,once
CASSRTSGSYEQYF,TRBJ2-7,TRBV5-4,NA
CASSIDTGGNEQFF,TRBJ2-1,TRBV19,NA
CASSYSQYTIYF,TRBJ1-3,TRBV12-3/TRBV12-4,once
CASTPGPSGTDTQYF,TRBJ2-3,TRBV2,NA
CASSLYPGRGDTQYF,TRBJ2-3,TRBV19,NA
CASSLYGGGRQETQYF,TRBJ2-5,TRBV5-1,NA
CASSLAGFDAGELFF,TRBJ2-2,TRBV11-2,NA
CASSLDSPFNEKLFF,TRBJ1-4,TRBV5-1,NA
CATSIRNQPQHF,TRBJ1-5,TRBV15,NA